One T cell receptor (beta chain) is described in this entry. Its target is not known. These data are taken from a study of cytomegalovirus exposure and HLA in healthy donors. Findings and caveats of the study: The study assumed roughly uniform donor sequencing depth for presence/absence analyses. Indistinguishable V segments such as TRBV6-2 and TRBV6-3 were excluded.

Germline trimming cut 0 bases from V and 4 bases from J; bases unmatched to any gene: 6. Germline assignment: CDR1 SGHRS and CDR2 YFSETQ. The CDR3 is made up of 17 amino acids. The PCR had 60 Vbeta and 13 Jbeta primers. Clones were sequenced by immunoSEQ multiplex PCR, and TCRdb holds only the in-frame ones, with some missing. Of about 150,000 clones in the sample, approximately 86% were seen once. The donors gave bone marrow, and they were healthy. V usage is TRBV5-1 and J usage is TRBJ2-6; TRBD1 aligns across 8 bases. Sequenced input: PBMCs. The receptor was isolated from a woman between 50 and 59 years old in good health and CMV-seropositive. The CDR3 is CASSLGNRGAGANVLTF. In DNA form, the CDR3 reads TGCGCCAGCAGCTTGGGGAACAGGGGGGCCGGGGCCAACGTCCTGACTTTC.